The 20 T cell receptor beta chains below were found in one sample sequenced in a study of T cell responses to AZD1222 COVID-19 vaccine. The assay was immunoSEQ multiplex PCR, and TCRdb's table has in-frame clones only and misses some. The sample has around 69,000 clones; 65% to 85% are singletons. Source: peripheral blood, taken on day 0 of AZD1222 vaccination. The receptors were gathered from an adult in good health.

The chain uses TRBV11-2 and TRBJ1-1; D not certain. Germline CDR1 and CDR2: SGHAT and FQNNGV. CDR3 size: 12 residues. Trimming took off 1 base at V and 6 bases at J, with 6 bases between the two ends. The CDR3 sequence is CASSLGFAEAFF. CDR3 nucleotides: TGTGCCAGCAGCTTAGGGTTCGCTGAAGCTTTCTTT.

The genes are TRBV7-8 and TRBJ2-7; TRBD1 aligns across 10 bases. Germline V gene data show CDR1 as SGHVS and CDR2 as FQNEAQ. V shed 4 bases, J shed 12 bases, and the junction held 18 bases outside the gene matches. There are 16 residues in the CDR3. The CDR3 nucleotides are TGTGCCAGCAGCTACCAATCCGGGACAGGGGTGGGGAGTCCGTACTTC. The encoded protein is CASSYQSGTGVGSPYF.

The V and J genes are TRBV10-3 and TRBJ2-3; D gene unclear. The CDR3 has 14 amino acids. V was pared by 4 bases and J by 0 bases, with 8 bases between. The germline CDR1 and CDR2 sequences are ENHRY and SYGVKD. Here the CDR3 reads CAISGSTSTDTQYF. In nucleotides, the CDR3 is TGTGCCATCAGTGGGTCTACTAGCACAGATACGCAGTATTTT.

J is TRBJ2-7 and V is TRBV19, with 8 positions matching TRBD1. Trimming removed 5 bases from V and 4 bases from J; junction bases left unmatched: 7. CDR3 size: 14 residues. CDR1 is LNHDA, CDR2 SQIVND, per germline (reference sequence). DNA of the CDR3: TGTGCCAGTAGTCCCGACAGGGGATGGTACGAGCAGTACTTC. Its translation: CASSPDRGWYEQYF.

The chain recombines TRBV25-1 with TRBJ1-2; TRBD1 matches 7 bases. Looked up from germline, CDR1 is MGHDK and CDR2 is SYGVNS. The J segment lost 5 bases and the V segment lost 4 bases, leaving 1 base of the junction unmatched. The CDR3 has 12 amino acids. The CDR3 loop reads CASSARGYGYTF. The CDR3 DNA is TGTGCCAGCAGTGCCAGGGGGTATGGCTACACCTTC.

The CDR3 here is CASSSTGTGANTEAFF. The DNA for the CDR3 is TGCGCCAGCAGCTCCACCGGGACAGGGGCGAACACTGAAGCTTTCTTT. The chain links TRBV5-1 to TRBJ1-1, with 10 positions matching TRBD1. Germline V CDR1 and CDR2: SGHRS, YFSETQ. The CDR3 is made up of 16 amino acids. V trimming: 3 bases; J trimming: 1 base; junction bases outside the gene matches: 6. The entire variable domain, with the rest obtained from reference TRBV5-1 and TRBJ1-1, is as follows: KAGVTQTPRYLIKTRGQQVTLSCSPISGHRSVSWYQQTPGQGLQFLFEYFSETQRNKGNFPGRFSGRQFSNSRSEMNVSTLELGDSALYLCASSSTGTGANTEAFFGQGTRLTVV.

The genes are TRBV19 and TRBJ2-3, with 9 bases matching TRBD2. The CDR3 covers 15 residues. CDR1 LNHDA and CDR2 SQIVND come from the germline V gene (reference sequence). Trimming at V came to 5 bases and at J to 5 bases, leaving 8 bases not matched to a gene. As DNA, the CDR3 is TGTGCCAGTAGTTCCAGGGCGGGGGGGCAAGATACGCAGTATTTT. This codes for CASSSRAGGQDTQYF.

The chain couples TRBV5-1 to TRBJ2-6; D gene unclear. Germline CDR1 reads SGHRS; CDR2 reads YFSETQ. The CDR3 extends over 15 amino acids. The V and J ends lost 3 bases and 0 bases respectively, with 7 bases between them. In DNA form, the CDR3 reads TGCGCCAGCAGCTATTCAGGCTCTGGGGCCAACGTCCTGACTTTC. Protein: CASSYSGSGANVLTF.

The gene calls are TRBV19 and TRBJ2-2; D possibly uses TRBD1 or TRBD2 (6 bases each). Germline CDR1 is LNHDA and CDR2 is SQIVND (reference sequence). The V end lost 8 bases, the J end lost 0 bases, and 16 bases lay between the germline ends. There are 16 residues in the CDR3. The CDR3 loop is CASSPLGGPNTGELFF. CDR3 nucleotides: TGTGCCAGTTCCCCCCTGGGGGGCCCGAACACCGGGGAGCTGTTTTTT.

J is TRBJ1-5 and V is TRBV2; D is unclear. CDR1 is SNHLY and CDR2 is FYNNEI in the germline V gene. Deletions cut 5 bases from V and 0 bases from J, with 8 bases between. The CDR3 is 14 residues long. The DNA of the CDR3 is TGTGCCAGCAGTAGGGAGTATAGCAATCAGCCCCAGCATTTT. It is translated as CASSREYSNQPQHF.

The rearrangement uses TRBV5-6 and TRBJ1-2; D remains unclear. Per germline, CDR1 SGHDT and CDR2 YYEEEE. Trimming cost V 0 bases and J 5 bases, with 17 bases left between them. The CDR3 runs to 16 residues. The CDR3 nucleotides are TGTGCCAGCAGCTTGGCCTGGGCTGGGAACGGGTATGGCTACACCTTC. It codes for CASSLAWAGNGYGYTF.

This CDR3 reads CASSKRDSGNTIYF. CDR3 nucleotide sequence: TGTGCCAGCAGTAAGCGTGACTCTGGAAACACCATATATTTT. V is TRBV2 and J is TRBJ1-3; no clear D. The CDR3 loop spans 14 amino acids. V lost 5 bases to trimming and J lost 0 bases, with 8 bases between them. Germline CDR1 SNHLY, CDR2 FYNNEI.

The chain has TRBV7-5 and TRBJ2-2; TRBD2 was called by the table and not checked on the DNA. TRBV7-5 is noted as a pseudogene. The CDR3 sequence is 14 residues long. The CDR3, as DNA: TGTGCCAGAAGTTGCAGACTTTGCACCGGGGAGCTGTTTTTT. This encodes CARSCRLCTGELFF.

This chain joins TRBV6-5 and TRBJ1-3; D gene ambiguous. The V end was cut by 0 bases, the J end by 0 bases, with 6 bases between. The CDR3 runs 15 residues. Germline assignment: CDR1 MNHEY and CDR2 SVGAGI. The CDR3 sequence: CASSYSIDSGNTIYF. The DNA of the CDR3 is TGTGCCAGCAGTTACTCGATAGACTCTGGAAACACCATATATTTT.

This chain uses TRBV6-5 with TRBJ2-5, with D possibly being TRBD1 or TRBD2 (7 bases each). Trimming stripped 7 bases from V and 5 bases from J, with 14 bases between. The CDR3 contains 13 residues. Germline values: CDR1 MNHEY, CDR2 SVGAGI. CDR3 coding DNA: TGTGCCAGCACAAACAGGGGAGGGGAGACCCAGTACTTC. Its protein product is CASTNRGGETQYF.

The rearrangement joins TRBV27 to TRBJ2-7; 9 bases fit TRBD1. Germline V gives CDR1 MNHEY, CDR2 SMNVEV (reference sequence). Unmatched junction bases numbered 7, after V lost 0 bases and J lost 7 bases. CDR3 length: 15 residues. The CDR3 loop is CASSLSGTGLEEQYF. In DNA, the CDR3 is TGTGCCAGCAGTTTATCCGGGACAGGGCTTGAAGAGCAGTACTTC.

This chain connects TRBV27 to TRBJ2-7; the D gene could be TRBD1 or TRBD2 (5 bases each). V lost 8 bases, J lost 4 bases, and 9 bases lay in between. The CDR3 consists of 11 residues. The germline V gene encodes CDR1 MNHEY and CDR2 SMNVEV (reference sequence). In DNA form, the CDR3 reads TGTGCCAGCGGGACGGAGTACGAGCAGTACTTC. Translated, it gives CASGTEYEQYF.

The count of this clone is one. V gene TRBV5-4 combines with J gene TRBJ2-3; 7 bases are a match to TRBD1. Trimming cost V 6 bases and J 4 bases; bases outside gene matches: 8. This CDR3 region has 14 residues. Germline V gene lookup returns CDR1 SGHNT and CDR2 YYREEE (reference sequence). CDR3 nucleotide sequence: TGTGCCAGCACCCCTAGACAGGGCCCAGATACGCAGTATTTT. Its translation is CASTPRQGPDTQYF.

The chain links TRBV3-1 (or the pseudogene TRBV3-2) to TRBJ2-1; tentative D call: TRBD2 (6 bases). This CDR3 contains 15 residues. V shed 0 bases and J shed 6 bases, with 12 bases lying between them. The germline V gene encodes CDR1 LGHDT and CDR2 YNNKEL (reference sequence). The CDR3 here is CASSQEGTGSNEQFF. The CDR3 region has the DNA TGTGCCAGCAGCCAAGAAGGGACTGGGTCCAATGAGCAGTTCTTC.

CDR3 in DNA: TGTGCCAGTAGTACCAAGGGACAGGTGGAGTACGAGCAGTACTTC. Protein: CASSTKGQVEYEQYF. The chain uses TRBV19 and TRBJ2-7; TRBD1 aligns across 8 bases. Losses at the gene ends were 4 bases for V and 4 bases for J; bases not matched to a gene: 9. The CDR3 runs to 15 residues. CDR1 and CDR2 (germline): LNHDA, SQIVND (reference sequence). The whole variable domain, filled in from reference TRBV19 and TRBJ2-7, reads DGGITQSPKYLFRKEGQNVTLSCEQNLNHDAMYWYRQDPGQGLRLIYYSQIVNDFQKGDIAEGYSVSREKKESFPLTVTSAQKNPTAFYLCASSTKGQVEYEQYFGPGTRLTVT.